The text below deals with one TCR beta chain. What it binds is unknown. The source of the sample is a study of T cells in Graves' hyperthyroidism and ophthalmopathy. Amplification targeted TCR beta CDR3 regions from RNA transcripts. The primer set for the first-round RT-PCR of the TCR CDR3 was HTBI. Via MiXCR, TCRdb re-called the multiplex PCR reads, giving one row per CDR3 protein. The sample shows fewer than 650,000 distinct CDR3 sequences, 12% to 15% of them seen only once. Broader study findings: By a 13 V-J model, ophthalmopathy was set apart from stable hyperthyroidism.

This CDR3 is 13 amino acids long. Trimming shortened V by 5 bases and J by 9 bases, and 14 bases separated the two germline ends. The gene calls are TRBV12-3 or TRBV12-4 and TRBJ2-1, with unresolved D. The material sequenced was blood. The TCR comes from a woman younger than 30 with Graves' ophthalmopathy. The CDR3 region is CASSAGRATEQFF. CDR3 nucleotide sequence: TGTGCCAGCAGTGCAGGACGGGCTACTGAGCAGTTCTTC.